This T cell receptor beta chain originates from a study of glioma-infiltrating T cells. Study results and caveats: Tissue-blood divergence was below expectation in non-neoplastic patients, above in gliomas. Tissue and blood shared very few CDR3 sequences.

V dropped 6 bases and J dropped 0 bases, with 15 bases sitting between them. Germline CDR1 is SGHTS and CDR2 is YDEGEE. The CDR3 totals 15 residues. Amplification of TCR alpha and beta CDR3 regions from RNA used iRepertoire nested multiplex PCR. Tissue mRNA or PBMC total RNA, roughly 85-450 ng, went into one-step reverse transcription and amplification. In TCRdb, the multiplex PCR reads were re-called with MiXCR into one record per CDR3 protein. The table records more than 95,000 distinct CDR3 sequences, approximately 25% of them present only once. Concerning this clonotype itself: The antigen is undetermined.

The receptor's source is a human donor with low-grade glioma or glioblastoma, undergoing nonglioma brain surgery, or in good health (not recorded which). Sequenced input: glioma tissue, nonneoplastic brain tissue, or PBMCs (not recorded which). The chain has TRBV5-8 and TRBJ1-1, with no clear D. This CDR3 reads CASTRRASMNTEAFF. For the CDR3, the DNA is TGTGCCAGCACCAGACGGGCCTCCATGAACACTGAAGCTTTCTTT.